The entry below describes one T cell receptor beta chain. The CDR3 has 16 residues. Germline V lookup: CDR1 LGHNA, CDR2 YNFKEQ. V lost 5 bases and J 9 bases, leaving 26 bases between the germline ends. At survey level, the immunoSEQ assay was run in its v3.0 version. Sequencing aimed to cover roughly 40,000-50,000 T-cell genomes per sample. TCRdb's table, derived via immunoSEQ multiplex PCR, lists solely in-frame clones and lacks some. The table has approximately 28,000 clones, 65% to 85% seen once; the top ten hold about 10%. The source of the sample is a study of long-term antiretroviral therapy in people with HIV.

The rearrangement uses TRBV4-2 and TRBJ2-7; D might be TRBD1 or TRBD2, each matching 5 bases. The starting material was unsorted PBMCs, obtained 0.8 years before starting antiretroviral therapy. The sequence was collected from a man between 18 and 29 years old with HIV. The CDR3 nucleotides read TGTGCCAGCAGCACCGCACCCGGGACCCCGAATTTGGGGCAGTACTTC. Its protein is CASSTAPGTPNLGQYF.